These T cell receptor beta chains were read from a single sample in a study of CD8 T cells in Susac syndrome. TCRdb itself ran the immunoSEQ multiplex PCR reads through MiXCR, one entry per CDR3 protein. This table holds under 80,000 distinct CDR3 sequences, roughly 95% found once. Material for sequencing was CD8+ T cells from PBMCs. The receptor source for this set is a human donor with multiple sclerosis. The CDR3 runs from the conserved cysteine through the conserved F or W. A D gene is named only where the DNA matches it firmly. Where a row states a size, it is once, few, many or the class of an expanded clone; other rows omit it.

j_call clone_size v_call d_call cdr3_nt cdr3_aa
TRBJ2-5 . TRBV13 TRBD2 TGTGCCAGCAGCCGGCGACTAGCGGGAGGAGATCAAGAGACCCAGTACTTC CASSRRLAGGDQETQYF
TRBJ2-1 . TRBV6-5 TRBD1 TGTGCCAGCAGTTACTCGACAGGGAGCTCCTACAATGAGCAGTTCTTC CASSYSTGSSYNEQFF
TRBJ2-5 . TRBV11-2 . TGTGCCAGCAGCTTAGGATATGGCCAAGAGACCCAGTACTTC CASSLGYGQETQYF
TRBJ2-3 . TRBV9 TRBD2 TGTGCCAGCAGCGATAGCGGGGATACGCAGTATTTT CASSDSGDTQYF
TRBJ1-4 . TRBV3-1 . TGTGCCAGCAGCCAAGATTTATTGGCAGGTGGGGACGAAAAACTGTTTTTT CASSQDLLAGGDEKLFF
TRBJ1-1 . TRBV5-1 TRBD1 TGCGCCAGCAGAGTGTTCTTTGGGACAGGGGAGAACACTGAAGCTTTCTTT CASRVFFGTGENTEAFF
TRBJ2-7 once TRBV5-1 . TGCGCCAGCAGGCCTACAGAAGGCTACGAGCAGTACTTC CASRPTEGYEQYF
TRBJ2-2 . TRBV7-9 . TGTGCCAGCAGCTTGGTGGGAGGAGACACCGGGGAGCTGTTTTTT CASSLVGGDTGELFF
TRBJ2-7 . TRBV20-1 TRBD1 TGCAGTGCTGGGACAGGGCCCGAGCAGTACTTC CSAGTGPEQYF
TRBJ2-7 . TRBV4-1 . TGCGCCAGCAGCCAAGTAAGGGGAGTCGTGGGCGAGCAGTACTTC CASSQVRGVVGEQYF
TRBJ2-1 . TRBV29-1 TRBD2 TGCAGCGTTTTAGCGGGAGCCTCTTACAATGAGCAGTTCTTC CSVLAGASYNEQFF
TRBJ1-1 . TRBV29-1 . TGCAGCGTTGAAACCAGGGAACGGGGCACTGAAGCTTTCTTT CSVETRERGTEAFF
TRBJ2-5 . TRBV6-5 . TGTGCCAGCAGTTACTCGGGAGAGAAGCCTCAAGAGACCCAGTACTTC CASSYSGEKPQETQYF
TRBJ2-2 . TRBV20-1 . TGCAGTGCTAGAGACCGGCAAAACACCGGGGAGCTGTTTTTT CSARDRQNTGELFF
TRBJ1-4 . TRBV5-6 . TGTGCCAGCAGCAAACTCCGGGACATTGCTAATGAAAAACTGTTTTTT CASSKLRDIANEKLFF
TRBJ2-1 . TRBV15 . TGTGCCACCAGCAGACCAATCAGCTCCTACAATGAGCAGTTCTTC CATSRPISSYNEQFF
TRBJ1-4 . TRBV13 . TGTGCCAGCAGCCCAACGCTAAATGAAAAACTGTTTTTT CASSPTLNEKLFF
TRBJ1-1 . TRBV12-3/TRBV12-4 . TGTGCCAGCAGTCCTCTTGGTAACACTGAAGCTTTCTTT CASSPLGNTEAFF
TRBJ1-5 . TRBV6-2/TRBV6-3 . TGTGCCAGCAGTGTACTGGGGAATCAGCCCCAGCATTTT CASSVLGNQPQHF
TRBJ2-2 . TRBV4-3 TRBD1 TGCGCCAGCAGTAGGGGACAGCAGGACGGGGAGCTGTTTTTT CASSRGQQDGELFF
TRBJ2-7 . TRBV4-1 TRBD2 TGCGCCAGCAGCCGGGGGGGGGCCTACGAGCAGTACTTC CASSRGGAYEQYF
TRBJ1-1 . TRBV7-9 . TGTGCCAGCGCCTGGCGAGGAACTGAAGCTTTCTTT CASAWRGTEAFF
TRBJ2-7 . TRBV12-3/TRBV12-4 . TGTGCCAGCAGTTTACCAAATAACGAGCAGTACTTC CASSLPNNEQYF
TRBJ2-6 . TRBV19 . TGTGCCAGTAGTATCACCGGGTCTGGGGCCAACGTCCTGACTTTC CASSITGSGANVLTF
TRBJ2-2 . TRBV27 TRBD2 TGTGCCAGCAGCCGACTAGCGGCTTGGGAGCTGTTTTTT CASSRLAAWELFF
TRBJ2-3 . TRBV12-3/TRBV12-4 TRBD2 TGTGCCAGCAGCTCCCCTCGGGCGGGAGGTTCCCTAAGCACAGATACGCAGTATTTT CASSSPRAGGSLSTDTQYF
TRBJ2-7 . TRBV20-1 . TGCAGTGCAACCGCGGAGGAGTGGTACGAGCAGTACTTC CSATAEEWYEQYF
TRBJ2-1 . TRBV12-3/TRBV12-4 . TGTGCCAGCAGCCCCTCGCTCCATGAGCAGTTCTTC CASSPSLHEQFF
TRBJ1-4 . TRBV4-3 TRBD1 TGCGCCAGCAGCCAGGGTACAGGGGCAACTAATGAAAAACTGTTTTTT CASSQGTGATNEKLFF
TRBJ2-7 . TRBV10-3 TRBD1 TGTGCCATCAGGGGGACGGACAGGGGAATAGAGAACGAGCAGTACTTC CAIRGTDRGIENEQYF
TRBJ1-2 . TRBV5-4 . TGTGCCAGCAGCTTGGTGTGGGCACGAATCGACTATGGCTACACCTTC CASSLVWARIDYGYTF
TRBJ1-2 . TRBV2 . TGTGCCAGCAGTGAAGGGAGTCGACTGGGAACTATTGCGCGGGGCTACACCTTC CASSEGSRLGTIARGYTF
TRBJ1-2 . TRBV23-1 TRBD1 TGCGCCAGCCGATCCCTCCGGACAGGGGGAAGTAACTATGGCTACACCTTC CASRSLRTGGSNYGYTF
TRBJ2-7 . TRBV27 . TGTGCCAGCAGTTCTGGGACGCGAAGACACGAGCAGTACTTC CASSSGTRRHEQYF
TRBJ2-5 . TRBV13 . TGTGCCAGCAGCCCAGAGGACGGGGGGACCCAGTACTTC CASSPEDGGTQYF
TRBJ2-7 . TRBV13 TRBD2 TGTGCCAGCAGCCCCGGGAGGGCGGCCAGGAGGTACGAGCAGTACTTC CASSPGRAARRYEQYF
TRBJ2-1 . TRBV27 TRBD1 TGTGCCAGCAGTCTCTTCCCGACAGGGGAATCCTACAATGAGCAGTTCTTC CASSLFPTGESYNEQFF
TRBJ1-1 . TRBV6-2/TRBV6-3 . TGTGCCAGCAGTTACGGGTCCGAAGCTTTCTTT CASSYGSEAFF
TRBJ2-2 . TRBV19 TRBD1 TGTGCCAGTAGTATCCCTCCGGGACAGGGGACCGGGGAGCTGTTTTTT CASSIPPGQGTGELFF
TRBJ2-3 once TRBV2 . TGTGCCAGCAGTGAAGAAGCAGGAGCAGATACGCAGTATTTT CASSEEAGADTQYF